The 30 T cell receptor beta chains reported below all come from one sample, sequenced in a study of T-cell memory formation after mild COVID-19. Using its own MiXCR run on the 5' RACE reads, TCRdb lists one record per CDR3 protein. This table has under 250,000 distinct CDR3 sequences, roughly a tenth appearing once. Sequencing was performed on PBMCs or a T cell subset sorted from them (not recorded which). The origin of the receptors is a man aged 18 to 35 who had mild COVID-19 (a few samples of this study predate the infection). Cell type and time point are not known.

This clonotype has only a few counts. This chain links TRBV12-3 or TRBV12-4 with TRBJ2-1; TRBD1 matches at 7 bases. CDR3 length: 14 amino acids. The V segment lost 7 bases and the J segment 4 bases; nucleotides outside the gene matches: 7. The CDR3 nucleotides are TGTGCCAGCAAGAGGATGACAGGGTACAATGAGCAGTTCTTC. Translating gives CASKRMTGYNEQFF.

The chain employs TRBV6-5 and TRBJ1-2; D call uncertain. The CDR3 has 12 amino acids. V was cut by 5 bases and J by 8 bases, with 12 bases left in between. Germline V gene lookup returns CDR1 MNHEY and CDR2 SVGAGI. The CDR3 region is CASSGEGSGYTF. The CDR3 DNA is TGTGCCAGCAGTGGTGAGGGTTCCGGCTACACCTTC.

This clonotype was counted ten times or more. The chain is built from TRBV3-1 and TRBJ2-1; D gene uncertain. Germline values: CDR1 LGHDT, CDR2 YNNKEL (reference sequence). Trimming pared 4 bases from V and 6 bases from J, leaving 10 bases between. CDR3 length equals 13 residues. In DNA form, the CDR3 reads TGTGCCAGCAGCCGGACGTCCGCCAATGAGCAGTTCTTC. As protein: CASSRTSANEQFF.

The chain has TRBV28 and TRBJ1-1; D is ambiguous. The CDR3 runs 14 residues. The V gene's germline CDR1 is MDHEN and CDR2 SYDVKM. Trimming shortened V by 6 bases and J by 3 bases, and 14 bases separated the two germline ends. The CDR3 DNA reads TGTGCCAGCAGCAACGGCGGCGGCTACACTGAAGCTTTCTTT. Its protein product is CASSNGGGYTEAFF.

This clonotype occurred once. The V gene is TRBV18, the J gene TRBJ1-1; 12 nucleotides align to TRBD1. Trimming removed 4 bases from V and 4 bases from J; junction bases left unmatched: 1. Per germline, CDR1 KGHSH and CDR2 LQKENI. The CDR3 extends over 14 amino acids. CDR3 amino acids: CASSRDRGPTEAFF. In DNA, the CDR3 is TGTGCCAGCTCACGGGACAGGGGGCCCACTGAAGCTTTCTTT.

This clonotype showed up just a few times. The chain has TRBV9 and TRBJ2-7; TRBD2 aligns across 10 bases. CDR3 size: 15 residues. Trimming at V came to 0 bases and at J to 7 bases, leaving 7 bases not matched to a gene. Germline CDR1 reads SGDLS; CDR2 reads YYNGEE. The CDR3 region has the DNA TGTGCCAGCAGCGTAGAGGCTAGCGGGGGCCGGGAGCAGTACTTC. Translated, it gives CASSVEASGGREQYF.

This clonotype was picked up many times. The V and J genes are TRBV12-3 or TRBV12-4 and TRBJ1-6; D is perhaps TRBD1 (6 bases). The CDR3 covers 18 residues. V shed 1 base and J shed 8 bases, with 21 bases lying between them. The CDR3 region is CASSLEQGIGALDSPLHF. The CDR3 nucleotides are TGTGCCAGCAGTTTAGAACAGGGCATTGGCGCATTGGATTCACCCCTCCACTTT.

This clonotype appeared a few times. The rearrangement links TRBV20-1 to TRBJ2-3; 13 bases are shared with TRBD2. Looked up from germline, CDR1 is DFQATT and CDR2 is SNEGSKA (reference sequence). With V trimmed by 1 base and J by 0 bases, 7 bases remained unmatched. The CDR3 contains 18 residues. CDR3: CSARATPGLAGSTDTQYF. Here the CDR3 DNA reads TGCAGTGCTAGAGCAACCCCGGGACTAGCGGGGAGCACAGATACGCAGTATTTT.

The rearrangement links TRBV10-3 to TRBJ1-6; the D gene is possibly TRBD1 (5 bases). Germline V gene lookup returns CDR1 ENHRY and CDR2 SYGVKD. V lost 3 bases, J lost 8 bases, and 14 bases lay in between. The CDR3 length is 15 residues. The CDR3 region has the DNA TGTGCCATCAGTGAAATTGGGGGAGGGGATTCACCCCTCCACTTT. Translation: CAISEIGGGDSPLHF.

This clonotype came up many times. The genes are TRBV7-2 and TRBJ1-5; D is uncertain. The V end lost 5 bases, the J end lost 6 bases, and 14 bases lay between the germline ends. Germline V gene lookup returns CDR1 SGHTA and CDR2 FQGNSA. This CDR3 is built from 14 residues. CDR3: CASSARGRGQPQHF. CDR3 coding DNA: TGTGCCAGCAGCGCTAGAGGCAGAGGTCAGCCCCAGCATTTT.

This chain connects TRBV5-1 to TRBJ2-2, with TRBD1 matching over 11 bases. J lost 6 bases, V lost 2 bases, and 6 bases had no gene match. The length of the CDR3 is 16 residues. Germline CDR1 is SGHRS and CDR2 is YFSETQ. Written as DNA, the CDR3 is TGCGCCAGCAGCTTTTTTGGACAGGGGGCGGCCGGGGAGCTGTTTTTT. Its protein product is CASSFFGQGAAGELFF.

The table lists this clonotype with a few counts. The rearrangement links TRBV5-1 to TRBJ2-2; the match to TRBD1 covers 12 bases. CDR1 and CDR2 from the germline V gene are SGHRS and YFSETQ. Trimming took 0 bases from V and 3 from J; bases not matched to a gene: 3. The CDR3 totals 17 residues. The CDR3 DNA follows: TGCGCCAGCAGCTTGGCCCGGGACAGGGGGCACACCGGGGAGCTGTTTTTT. Translating it yields CASSLARDRGHTGELFF.

V usage is TRBV12-3 or TRBV12-4 and J usage is TRBJ2-1, with D possibly TRBD2 on 6 matching bases. The V and J ends lost 2 bases and 1 base respectively, with 12 bases between them. CDR3 length: 16 residues. The CDR3 sequence is CASSLRGGVSYNEQFF. The CDR3 coding sequence is TGTGCCAGCAGTTTAAGGGGCGGGGTATCCTACAATGAGCAGTTCTTC.

This sequence joins TRBV29-1 and TRBJ2-7, with a possible D match to TRBD1 (5 bases). The CDR3 has 12 amino acids. V dropped 8 bases and J dropped 6 bases, with 17 bases sitting between them. In germline, CDR1 is SQVTM, CDR2 ANQGSEA. As DNA, the CDR3 is TGCAGCACCACCCCCAGACAGTTCGAGCAGTACGTC. It is translated as CSTTPRQFEQYV.

This clonotype was found many times. This chain links TRBV7-2 with TRBJ2-4; D gene ambiguous. The CDR3 spans 15 residues. The germline gives CDR1 SGHTA, CDR2 FQGNSA. The V end was cut by 5 bases, the J end by 3 bases, with 14 bases between. The CDR3, as DNA: TGTGCCAGCAGCACACAAGCCCTAGTCAAAAACATTCAGTACTTC. Its translation is CASSTQALVKNIQYF.

This clonotype came up a few times. This chain links TRBV6-1 with TRBJ2-3; D is perhaps TRBD1 (5 bases). The V end was cut by 6 bases, the J end by 6 bases, with 13 bases between. The CDR3 is 13 residues long. Germline V lookup: CDR1 MNHNS, CDR2 SASEGT. CDR3 protein: CASRWGAGDTQYF. The DNA for the CDR3 is TGTGCCAGCAGGTGGGGCGCTGGGGATACGCAGTATTTT.

The V gene is TRBV6-2 or TRBV6-3, the J gene TRBJ1-5; D remains ambiguous. CDR3 length equals 14 residues. V shed 5 bases and J shed 5 bases, with 13 bases lying between them. CDR1 is MNHEY, CDR2 SVGEGT, per germline. The CDR3 DNA sequence: TGTGCCAGCAGTACACGGACCGAAGATCAGCCCCAGCATTTT. As protein: CASSTRTEDQPQHF.

This clonotype has a handful of counts. This chain's CDR3 is CASSLDISLEDTEAFF. The CDR3 DNA sequence: TGTGCCAGCAGCTTAGATATCTCTCTCGAGGACACTGAAGCTTTCTTT. The chain combines TRBV11-2 with TRBJ1-1; D unclear. The CDR3 spans 16 residues. V dropped 0 bases and J dropped 3 bases, with 14 bases sitting between them. Germline V gives CDR1 SGHAT, CDR2 FQNNGV.

In this sample, this clonotype turned up once. The chain has TRBV7-2 and TRBJ2-3; no clear D gene. Germline V CDR1 and CDR2: SGHTA, FQGNSA. The CDR3 runs 15 residues. Trimming pared 2 bases from V and 1 base from J, leaving 10 bases between. The CDR3 DNA reads TGTGCCAGCAGCTTATATATGGACGGCACAGATACGCAGTATTTT. This translates into CASSLYMDGTDTQYF. Full variable domain (rest looked up from reference TRBV7-2 and TRBJ2-3): GAGVSQSPSNKVTEKGKDVELRCDPISGHTALYWYRQSLGQGLEFLIYFQGNSAPDKSGLPSDRFSAERTGGSVSTLTIQRTQQEDSAVYLCASSLYMDGTDTQYFGPGTRLTVL.

The CDR3 here is CATSSDLSGANVLTF. The DNA for the CDR3 is TGTGCCACCAGCAGTGACCTATCTGGGGCCAACGTCCTGACTTTC. V is TRBV15 and J is TRBJ2-6, with no clear D. The CDR3 has 15 residues. V dropped 3 bases and J dropped 1 base, with 7 bases sitting between them. From germline, CDR1 is LNHNV and CDR2 YYDKDF (reference sequence). Supplemented by reference TRBV15 and TRBJ2-6, the full variable domain reads DAMVIQNPRYQVTQFGKPVTLSCSQTLNHNVMYWYQQKSSQAPKLLFHYYDKDFNNEADTPDNFQSRRPNTSFCFLDIRSPGLGDTAMYLCATSSDLSGANVLTFGAGSRLTVL.

This clonotype was seen more than once but under ten times. The rearrangement links TRBV28 to TRBJ2-3; TRBD2 matches at 7 bases. V lost 6 bases, J lost 0 bases, and 6 bases stayed unmatched. The CDR3 runs 15 residues. Germline CDR1 and CDR2: MDHEN and SYDVKM. This CDR3 reads CASRTGGPSTDTQYF. The CDR3, as DNA: TGTGCCAGCAGAACGGGGGGACCAAGCACAGATACGCAGTATTTT. The whole variable domain, remainder taken from reference TRBV28 and TRBJ2-3, is DVKVTQSSRYLVKRTGEKVFLECVQDMDHENMFWYRQDPGLGLRLIYFSYDVKMKEKGDIPEGYSVSREKKERFSLILESASTNQTSMYLCASRTGGPSTDTQYFGPGTRLTVL.

The chain combines TRBV12-2 with TRBJ2-1; TRBD1 reflects the table's D call only, with no check against the DNA. TRBV12-2 is a listed pseudogene. CDR3 size: 16 residues. The chain's CDR3 is CASRLMGAKFYNEQFF. The CDR3 DNA reads TGTGCAAGTCGCCTAATGGGGGCTAAATTCTACAATGAGCAGTTCTTC.

The chain has TRBV6-5 and TRBJ2-3; D remains unclear. In germline, CDR1 is MNHEY, CDR2 SVGAGI. The V end lost 2 bases, the J end lost 2 bases, and 5 bases lay between the germline ends. The CDR3 contains 13 residues. The chain's CDR3 is CASSYVDTDTQYF. In DNA form, the CDR3 reads TGTGCCAGCAGTTACGTCGACACAGATACGCAGTATTTT.

The V call is TRBV20-1, the J call TRBJ2-7; D gene ambiguous. This CDR3 contains 11 residues. V was trimmed by 6 bases and J by 3 bases, leaving 9 bases between them. From germline, CDR1 is DFQATT and CDR2 SNEGSKA (reference sequence). The chain's CDR3 is CSALTSYEQYF. CDR3 in DNA: TGCAGTGCCCTTACAAGCTACGAGCAGTACTTC.

This clonotype was observed a few times. The gene calls are TRBV5-8 and TRBJ1-2; unclear D gene. The CDR3 covers 10 residues. Trimming took 0 bases from V and 8 from J, leaving 2 bases between them. Germline CDR1 SGHTS, CDR2 YDEGEE. CDR3 loop: CASSLEGYTF. The DNA of the CDR3 is TGTGCCAGCAGCTTGGAGGGCTACACCTTC.

This clonotype has more than one count but fewer than ten. The chain is built from TRBV5-1 and TRBJ2-1, with TRBD1 matching 8 bases. Trimming at V came to 3 bases and at J to 6 bases, leaving 8 bases not matched to a gene. The CDR3 covers 15 residues. Germline V gene lookup returns CDR1 SGHRS and CDR2 YFSETQ. Here the CDR3 DNA reads TGCGCCAGCAGCTCGGCCACAGGGGGTGGCAATGAGCAGTTCTTC. This sequence encodes CASSSATGGGNEQFF.

This clonotype has a handful of counts. The rearrangement links TRBV7-2 to TRBJ2-3; 12 nucleotides match TRBD2. The CDR3 totals 16 residues. CDR1 and CDR2 from the germline V gene are SGHTA and FQGNSA. The junction had 9 bases not matched to a gene; V was cut back by 5 bases and J by 6 bases. The CDR3: CASSPRLAGAGDTQYF. The CDR3 region has the DNA TGTGCCAGCAGCCCACGACTAGCGGGGGCGGGGGATACGCAGTATTTT.

This clonotype was seen a handful of times. V and J are TRBV5-1 and TRBJ2-3, with D perhaps assigned TRBD1 or TRBD2 (6 bases each). Germline CDR1 is SGHRS and CDR2 is YFSETQ. The CDR3 runs 13 residues. Trimming shortened V by 1 base and J by 7 bases, and 10 bases separated the two germline ends. As DNA, the CDR3 is TGCGCCAGCAGCTTGAGGGGGGAAAATACGCAGTATTTT. It codes for CASSLRGENTQYF.

The V gene is TRBV6-2 or TRBV6-3, the J gene TRBJ1-5; 7 bases map to TRBD1. V gave up 8 bases and J gave up 0 bases; unmatched junction bases: 1. The CDR3 has 13 residues. The germline CDR1 and CDR2 sequences are MNHEY and SVGEGT. The CDR3 sequence: CASGQASNQPQHF. The CDR3 coding sequence is TGTGCCAGCGGACAGGCTAGCAATCAGCCCCAGCATTTT.

The sample holds a few counts of this clonotype. The chain carries TRBV5-8 and TRBJ1-2; tentatively, D is TRBD1 (5 bases). The ends were cut back, 4 bases at V and 1 base at J, with 14 bases in the middle. CDR1 is SGHTS, CDR2 YDEGEE, per germline. CDR3 length equals 15 residues. The chain's CDR3 is CASSLTDILNYGYTF. In DNA, the CDR3 is TGTGCCAGCAGCCTTACGGACATACTTAACTATGGCTACACCTTC.